This T cell receptor beta chain is from a study of shared clonotypes between healthy human individuals. Overall study: Donors consisted of two women and three men between 18 and 49. The plates for each donor numbered three CD4 naive, three CD4 memory, two CD8 naive and one CD8 memory.

Points from the study as a whole: Rarefaction gave evidence that sorted-subset sequencing remained incomplete despite large depth.

Here immunoSEQ multiplex PCR was the method, and the copy in TCRdb shows in-frame clones only, minus some. Here the sample spans some 2,500,000 clones, approximately 94% being singletons. The sample holds one count of this clone. The antigen remains undetermined. Material for sequencing was naive CD4+ T cells from PBMCs. The subset was: CD45RA+ positively selected. The TCR was taken from a man between 18 and 35 years old in good health. Some clones in this sample may be carry-over from other donors' samples.

This CDR3 reads CAWRRDSYEQYF. CDR3 bases: TGTGCCTGGAGGAGGGACTCCTACGAGCAGTACTTC. This rearrangement joins TRBV30 to TRBJ2-7, with D possibly matching TRBD2 (5 bases). The CDR3 contains 12 residues. V lost 3 bases, J lost 0 bases, and 6 bases lay in between. Germline V gene sequence: CDR1 GTSNPN, CDR2 SVGIG (reference sequence).